The entry below describes one T cell receptor (beta chain). Looked up from germline, CDR1 is MNHEY and CDR2 is SVGAGI. This CDR3 spans 15 amino acids. V lost 4 bases and J lost 4; bases outside the gene matches: 8. Method: immunoSEQ multiplex PCR; TCRdb's copy keeps in-frame clones and lacks some. The sample has 79,000 or so clones, around 87% seen once. These data come from a study of blood T cell repertoires in COVID-19. The sequencing input was peripheral blood. The chain links TRBV6-5 to TRBJ1-2; 8 bases agree with TRBD1. This clonotype was obtained from a human donor in a cohort sampled during active COVID-19. In nucleotides, the CDR3 is TGTGCCAGCAGTTCCTACCAGGGGGCCTCCTATGGCTACACCTTC. As protein: CASSSYQGASYGYTF.